The 6 T cell receptor beta chains in this list originate from one sample, sequenced in a study of post-analysis software for immune sequencing data. Overall study results and limits: Elevated frequency relative to controls characterized 4 or 5 TRBV segments in patients, TRBV5-6, TRBV5-1 and TRBV20-1 among them.

For these receptors, no antigen is known. TCR beta libraries were prepared from cDNA with unique molecular identifiers. Via MiXCR, TCRdb re-called the PCR reads, giving one row per CDR3 protein. The table shows some 800,000 distinct CDR3 sequences, with roughly 46% occurring only once. Sequencing was done on a sample of blood. The receptor source for this set is a girl between 5 and 17 years old with multiple sclerosis.

J is TRBJ2-1 and V is TRBV5-1; D might be TRBD2 (6 bases). The V gene lost 3 bases and the J gene lost 5 bases, with 21 bases spanning the gap. Per germline, CDR1 SGHRS and CDR2 YFSETQ. The CDR3 is made up of 17 amino acids. Written as DNA, the CDR3 is TGCGCCAGCAGCTCCTCCTATAGCGGACACGTTAACAATGAGCAGTTCTTC. This translates into CASSSSYSGHVNNEQFF.

This clonotype came up a few times. This rearrangement joins TRBV6-5 to TRBJ2-5; D might be TRBD1 or TRBD2, each matching 5 bases. This CDR3 region has 14 residues. Trimming pared 2 bases from V and 4 bases from J, leaving 11 bases between. In germline, CDR1 is MNHEY, CDR2 SVGAGI. CDR3 amino acids: CASSYGTTRETQYF. CDR3 coding DNA: TGTGCCAGCAGTTACGGGACCACACGAGAGACCCAGTACTTC.

This rearrangement joins TRBV7-3 to TRBJ1-2; 7 positions agree with TRBD1. The CDR3 totals 15 residues. Germline V CDR1 and CDR2: SGHTA, FQGTGA. Losses at the gene ends were 5 bases for V and 9 bases for J; bases not matched to a gene: 15. CDR3 loop: CASSQTGKGVVRYTF. CDR3 in DNA: TGTGCCAGCAGCCAGACAGGGAAAGGGGTGGTGCGCTACACCTTC. The complete variable domain, with remaining parts taken from reference TRBV7-3 and TRBJ1-2, reads GAGVSQTPSNKVTEKGKYVELRCDPISGHTALYWYRQSLGQGPEFLIYFQGTGAADDSGLPNDRFFAVRPEGSVSTLKIQRTERGDSAVYLCASSQTGKGVVRYTFGSGTRLTVV.

In its sample, this clonotype was seen a few times. This chain uses TRBV4-3 with TRBJ2-1; D may be TRBD2 (6 bases). CDR3 size: 15 residues. Germline lookup yields CDR1 LGHNA and CDR2 YSLEER. V lost 0 bases and J 9 bases, leaving 15 bases between the germline ends. The CDR3, as DNA: TGCGCCAGCAGCCAAGAGGGACTCAGAGAAAGTGAGCAGTTCTTC. Translating gives CASSQEGLRESEQFF.

The rearrangement links TRBV20-1 to TRBJ1-2; D ambiguous. Germline CDR1 is DFQATT and CDR2 is SNEGSKA (reference sequence). The length of the CDR3 is 13 residues. V lost 6 bases to trimming and J lost 2 bases, with 13 bases between them. Here the CDR3 reads CSAQIDINYGYTF. DNA for the CDR3: TGCAGTGCCCAAATCGACATCAACTATGGCTACACCTTC.

This clonotype was detected only a few times. The chain is built from TRBV7-2 and TRBJ2-5; the match to TRBD2 covers 8 bases. TRBJ2-7 matches the DNA end more closely, so the J call is doubtful. The CDR3 is 15 amino acids. Germline V gene lookup returns CDR1 SGHTA and CDR2 FQGNSA. The CDR3 nucleotides are TGTGCCAGCAGCTTAGGCAGCGGGAGTTTGGACGAGCAGTACTTC. Its protein is CASSLGSGSLDEQYF.